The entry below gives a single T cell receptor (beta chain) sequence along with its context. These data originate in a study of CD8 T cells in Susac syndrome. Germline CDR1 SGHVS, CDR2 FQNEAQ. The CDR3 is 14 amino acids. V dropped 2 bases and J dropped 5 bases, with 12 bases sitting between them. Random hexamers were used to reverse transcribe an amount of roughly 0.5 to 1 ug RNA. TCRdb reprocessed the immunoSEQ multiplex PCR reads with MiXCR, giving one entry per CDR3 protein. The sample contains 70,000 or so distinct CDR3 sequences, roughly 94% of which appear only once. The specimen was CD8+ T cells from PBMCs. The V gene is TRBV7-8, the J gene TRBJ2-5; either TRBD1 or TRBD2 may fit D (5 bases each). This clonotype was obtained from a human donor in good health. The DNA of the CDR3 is TGTGCCAGCAGCTTACACCTAGCAGGGGAGACCCAGTACTTC. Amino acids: CASSLHLAGETQYF.